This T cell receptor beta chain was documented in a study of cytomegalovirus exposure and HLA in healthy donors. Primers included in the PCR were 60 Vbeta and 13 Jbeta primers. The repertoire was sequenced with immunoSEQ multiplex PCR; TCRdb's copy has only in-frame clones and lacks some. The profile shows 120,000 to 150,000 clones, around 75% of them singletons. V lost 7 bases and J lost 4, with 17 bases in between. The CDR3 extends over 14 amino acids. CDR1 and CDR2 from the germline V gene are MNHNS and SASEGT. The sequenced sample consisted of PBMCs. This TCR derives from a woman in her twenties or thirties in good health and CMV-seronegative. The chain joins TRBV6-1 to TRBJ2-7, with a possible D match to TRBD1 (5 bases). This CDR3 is CASTSDTARYEQYF. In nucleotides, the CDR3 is TGTGCCAGCACCTCGGACACGGCGAGATACGAGCAGTACTTC.